A selection of T cell receptor beta chains follows, all from one sample in a study of cytomegalovirus exposure and HLA in healthy donors. Only in-frame clones appear in the TCRdb table, and some are missing; sequencing was by immunoSEQ multiplex PCR. The sample carries over 100,000 clones, 72% recorded once. The sample was PBMCs. These receptors originate from a man aged 45-65 years in good health and CMV-seropositive. Each CDR3 is given with its conserved first and last residue. D genes are given only for firm matches. Where a row states a size, it is once, few, many or the class of an expanded clone; other rows omit it.

few	.	TRBV18	TRBJ1-3	CASSPSSGNTIYF	TGTGCCAGCTCACCCTCGTCTGGAAACACCATATATTTT
once	TRBD1	TRBV7-2	TRBJ2-4	CASSLRGGTGGSIQYF	TGTGCCAGCAGCCTTAGGGGTGGGACAGGAGGAAGCATTCAGTACTTC
few	.	TRBV28	TRBJ1-2	CACSPGNYGYTF	TGTGCCTGTTCGCCGGGGAACTATGGCTACACCTTC
.	.	TRBV7-6	TRBJ2-5	CASSRSQETQYF	TGTGCCAGCAGCCGGAGCCAAGAGACCCAGTACTTC
.	TRBD2	TRBV5-1	TRBJ2-2	CASSSLASDTGELFF	TGCGCCAGCAGCTCACTAGCGTCCGACACCGGGGAGCTGTTTTTT
.	TRBD2	TRBV9	TRBJ2-5	CASSVGAGGPWETQYF	TGTGCCAGCAGCGTAGGAGCGGGAGGGCCGTGGGAGACCCAGTACTTC
.	TRBD1	TRBV4-1	TRBJ1-2	CASSQAGTGTNYGYTF	TGCGCCAGCAGCCAAGCCGGGACAGGGACTAACTATGGCTACACCTTC
few	.	TRBV7-9	TRBJ2-1	CASSPGVNEQFF	TGTGCCAGCAGCCCGGGAGTCAATGAGCAGTTCTTC
.	TRBD1	TRBV5-8	TRBJ2-2	CASSPGTGGTTGELFF	TGTGCCAGCAGCCCCGGGACAGGGGGTACCACCGGGGAGCTGTTTTTT
.	TRBD1	TRBV6-6	TRBJ2-5	CASSKGAGETQYF	TGTGCCAGCAGCAAGGGGGCCGGGGAGACCCAGTACTTC
.	.	TRBV28	TRBJ1-2	CASSLPQGQGYGYTF	TGTGCCAGCAGTTTACCCCAGGGGCAGGGTTATGGCTACACCTTC
.	TRBD1	TRBV19	TRBJ1-5	CASRVTGGIYQPQHF	TGTGCCAGTAGGGTGACAGGGGGGATATACCAGCCCCAGCATTTT
.	TRBD1	TRBV5-4	TRBJ2-3	CASSLTGGATDTQYF	TGTGCCAGCAGCCTAACAGGGGGCGCAACAGATACGCAGTATTTT
.	.	TRBV7-8	TRBJ2-2	CASSSPVGGLSGELFF	TGTGCCAGCAGCTCCCCCGTCGGGGGGCTATCCGGGGAGCTGTTTTTT
.	TRBD1	TRBV10-2	TRBJ2-5	CASTQTGKETQYF	TGCGCCAGCACCCAGACAGGGAAAGAGACCCAGTACTTC
.	.	TRBV29-1	TRBJ1-4	CSVARGGAGEKLFF	TGCAGCGTTGCCCGAGGGGGGGCGGGTGAAAAACTGTTTTTT
.	.	TRBV27	TRBJ2-3	CASSDGLSVNTDTQYF	TGTGCCAGCAGTGACGGACTATCTGTGAACACAGATACGCAGTATTTT
.	.	TRBV7-3	TRBJ1-2	CASSLRGFYGYTF	TGTGCCAGCAGCTTAAGGGGCTTCTATGGCTACACCTTC
.	TRBD1	TRBV27	TRBJ2-1	CASSLGRGHGNEQFF	TGTGCCAGCAGTTTAGGCAGGGGGCACGGCAATGAGCAGTTCTTC
.	.	TRBV5-6	TRBJ2-3	CASSARSTDTQYF	TGTGCCAGCAGCGCGAGGAGCACAGATACGCAGTATTTT
.	.	TRBV18	TRBJ2-7	CASSPSQGYEQYF	TGTGCCAGCTCACCAAGCCAGGGCTACGAGCAGTACTTC
medium-sized	.	TRBV5-6	TRBJ2-5	CASSLGRTGQETQYF	TGTGCCAGCAGCTTGGGGCGAACAGGGCAAGAGACCCAGTACTTC
.	TRBD1	TRBV7-9	TRBJ2-1	CASSLTGGIINEQFF	TGTGCCAGCAGCTTAACAGGGGGCATAATCAATGAGCAGTTCTTC
.	.	TRBV7-2	TRBJ1-5	CASSIGQYSIQPQHF	TGTGCCAGCAGCATCGGACAGTATAGCATTCAGCCCCAGCATTTT
.	.	TRBV4-2	TRBJ2-1	CASSQDKYNEQFF	TGTGCCAGCAGCCAGGACAAATACAATGAGCAGTTCTTC
few	.	TRBV7-2	TRBJ1-4	CASSLNRVTNEKLFF	TGTGCCAGCAGCTTAAACAGGGTAACTAATGAAAAACTGTTTTTT
few	.	TRBV10-2	TRBJ1-5	CATAEPGGNQPQHF	TGCGCCACCGCCGAACCGGGGGGCAATCAGCCCCAGCATTTT
few	TRBD1	TRBV9	TRBJ1-2	CASSRGQGLSSNYGYTF	TGTGCCAGCAGTCGTGGACAGGGACTATCCTCTAACTATGGCTACACCTTC
few	TRBD1	TRBV4-1	TRBJ1-2	CASSLPGQDYGYTF	TGCGCCAGCAGCCTACCTGGACAGGATTATGGCTACACCTTC
.	TRBD1	TRBV19	TRBJ1-1	CASSIPGTGNTEAFF	TGTGCCAGTAGTATTCCCGGGACAGGGAACACTGAAGCTTTCTTT
.	.	TRBV5-4	TRBJ1-2	CASSLEGLPNYGYTF	TGTGCCAGCAGCTTGGAGGGGTTACCTAACTATGGCTACACCTTC
few	TRBD1	TRBV6-5	TRBJ1-6	CATGTANSPLHF	TGTGCCACCGGGACAGCCAATTCACCCCTCCACTTT
few	TRBD1	TRBV5-1	TRBJ2-1	CASSFTGGADNEQFF	TGCGCCAGCAGCTTTACAGGGGGCGCAGACAATGAGCAGTTCTTC
.	.	TRBV9	TRBJ1-1	CASSGTRTNTEAFF	TGTGCCAGCAGCGGCACCCGGACTAACACTGAAGCTTTCTTT
few	.	TRBV5-1	TRBJ2-7	CASSLDQDEQYF	TGCGCCAGCAGCTTGGACCAGGACGAGCAGTACTTC
.	TRBD2	TRBV18	TRBJ2-1	CASSPGLAGGHEQFF	TGTGCCAGCTCACCAGGACTAGCGGGAGGCCATGAGCAGTTCTTC
.	TRBD1	TRBV2	TRBJ1-5	CASSGTGLFQPQHF	TGTGCCAGCAGCGGGACAGGGCTTTTTCAGCCCCAGCATTTT